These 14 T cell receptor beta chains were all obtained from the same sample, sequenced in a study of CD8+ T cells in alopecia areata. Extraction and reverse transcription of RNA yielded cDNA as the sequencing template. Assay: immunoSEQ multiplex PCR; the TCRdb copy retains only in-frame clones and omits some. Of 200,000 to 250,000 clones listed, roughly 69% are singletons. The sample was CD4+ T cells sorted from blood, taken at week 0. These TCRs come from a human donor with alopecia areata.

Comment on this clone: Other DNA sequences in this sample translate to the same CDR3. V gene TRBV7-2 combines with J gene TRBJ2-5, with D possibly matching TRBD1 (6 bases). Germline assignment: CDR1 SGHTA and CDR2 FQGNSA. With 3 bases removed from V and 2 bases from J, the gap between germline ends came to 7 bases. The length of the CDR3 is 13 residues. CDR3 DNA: TGTGCCAGCAGCTTCGACAGGCAAGAGACCCAGTACTTC. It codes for CASSFDRQETQYF.

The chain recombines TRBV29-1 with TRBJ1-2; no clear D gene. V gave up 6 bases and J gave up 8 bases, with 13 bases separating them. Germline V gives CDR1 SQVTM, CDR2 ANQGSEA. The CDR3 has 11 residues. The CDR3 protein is CSVTNMGGYTF. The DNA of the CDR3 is TGCAGCGTGACTAATATGGGAGGCTACACCTTC.

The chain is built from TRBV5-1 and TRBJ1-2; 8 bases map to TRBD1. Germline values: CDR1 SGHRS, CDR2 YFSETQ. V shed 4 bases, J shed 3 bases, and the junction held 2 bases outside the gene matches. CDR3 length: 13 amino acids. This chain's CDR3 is CASSVDRDYGYTF. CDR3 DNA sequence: TGCGCCAGCAGCGTGGACAGGGACTATGGCTACACCTTC.

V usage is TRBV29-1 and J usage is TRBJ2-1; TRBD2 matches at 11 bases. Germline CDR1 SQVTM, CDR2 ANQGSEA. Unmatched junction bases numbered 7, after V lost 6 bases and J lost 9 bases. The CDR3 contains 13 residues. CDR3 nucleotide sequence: TGCAGCGTCGTAGCGGGGGGGCAAGGTGAGCAGTTCTTC. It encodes CSVVAGGQGEQFF.

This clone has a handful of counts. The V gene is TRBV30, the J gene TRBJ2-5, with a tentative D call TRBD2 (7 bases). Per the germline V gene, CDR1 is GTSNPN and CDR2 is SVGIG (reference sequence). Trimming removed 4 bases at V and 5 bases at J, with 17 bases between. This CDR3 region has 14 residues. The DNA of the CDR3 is TGTGCCTGGACCCCACAAGGGGGGGCGGAGACCCAGTACTTC. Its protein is CAWTPQGGAETQYF.

CDR3 in amino acids: CASSPRPGLVGSGELFF. In DNA, the CDR3 is TGTGCCAGCAGCCCACGCCCGGGACTAGTCGGATCCGGGGAGCTGTTTTTT. V and J are TRBV7-2 and TRBJ2-2, with 8 bases matching TRBD2. Germline CDR1 SGHTA, CDR2 FQGNSA. Trimming took 5 bases from V and 6 from J; bases not matched to a gene: 14. The CDR3 loop spans 17 amino acids. Full variable domain (outside the CDR3, taken from reference TRBV7-2 and TRBJ2-2): GAGVSQSPSNKVTEKGKDVELRCDPISGHTALYWYRQSLGQGLEFLIYFQGNSAPDKSGLPSDRFSAERTGGSVSTLTIQRTQQEDSAVYLCASSPRPGLVGSGELFFGEGSRLTVL.

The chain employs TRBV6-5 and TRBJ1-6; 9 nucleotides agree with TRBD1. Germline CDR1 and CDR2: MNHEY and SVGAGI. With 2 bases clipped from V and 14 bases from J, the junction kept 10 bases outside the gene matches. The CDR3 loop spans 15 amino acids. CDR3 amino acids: CASSYEGQGNSALHF. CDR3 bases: TGTGCCAGCAGTTACGAGGGACAGGGTAATTCGGCCCTCCACTTT.

The CDR3 DNA sequence: TGTGCCAGCTCACGGCGGACAGGGGCGAGGGATACGCAGTATTTT. Its translation is CASSRRTGARDTQYF. The rearrangement joins TRBV18 to TRBJ2-3; 9 bases align to TRBD1. J was trimmed by 6 bases and V by 4 bases; bases with no gene match: 8. The CDR3 totals 15 residues. The germline V gene has CDR1 KGHSH and CDR2 LQKENI.

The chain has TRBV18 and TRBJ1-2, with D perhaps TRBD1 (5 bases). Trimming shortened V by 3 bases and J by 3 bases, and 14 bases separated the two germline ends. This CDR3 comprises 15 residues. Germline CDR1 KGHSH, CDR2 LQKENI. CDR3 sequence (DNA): TGTGCCAGCTCACCGAAGGCAGGGCTCCACTATGGCTACACCTTC. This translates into CASSPKAGLHYGYTF. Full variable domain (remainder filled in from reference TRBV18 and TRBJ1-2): NAGVMQNPRHLVRRRGQEARLRCSPMKGHSHVYWYRQLPEEGLKFMVYLQKENIIDESGMPKERFSAEFPKEGPSILRIQQVVRGDSAAYFCASSPKAGLHYGYTFGSGTRLTVV.

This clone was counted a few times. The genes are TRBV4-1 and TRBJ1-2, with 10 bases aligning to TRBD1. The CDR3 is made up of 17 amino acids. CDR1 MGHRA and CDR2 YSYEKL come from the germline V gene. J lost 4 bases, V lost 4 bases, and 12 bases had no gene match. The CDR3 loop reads CASSRQRQGAEVYGYTF. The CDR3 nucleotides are TGCGCCAGCAGCCGCCAGAGACAGGGGGCGGAGGTCTATGGCTACACCTTC.

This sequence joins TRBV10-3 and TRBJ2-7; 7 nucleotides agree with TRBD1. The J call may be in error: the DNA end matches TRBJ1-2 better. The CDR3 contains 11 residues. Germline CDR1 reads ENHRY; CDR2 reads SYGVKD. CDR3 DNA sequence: TGTGCCATCAGTGACGGGGACAGTTACACCTTC. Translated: CAISDGDSYTF.

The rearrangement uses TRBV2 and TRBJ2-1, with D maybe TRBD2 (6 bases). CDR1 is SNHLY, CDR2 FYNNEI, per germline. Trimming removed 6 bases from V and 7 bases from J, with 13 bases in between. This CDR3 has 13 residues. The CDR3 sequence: CASRNGAGNEQFF. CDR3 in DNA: TGTGCCAGCAGGAATGGGGCGGGGAATGAGCAGTTCTTC. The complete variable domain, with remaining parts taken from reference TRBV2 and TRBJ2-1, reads EPEVTQTPSHQVTQMGQEVILRCVPISNHLYFYWYRQILGQKVEFLVSFYNNEISEKSEIFDDQFSVERPDGSNFTLKIRSTKLEDSAMYFCASRNGAGNEQFFGPGTRLTVL.

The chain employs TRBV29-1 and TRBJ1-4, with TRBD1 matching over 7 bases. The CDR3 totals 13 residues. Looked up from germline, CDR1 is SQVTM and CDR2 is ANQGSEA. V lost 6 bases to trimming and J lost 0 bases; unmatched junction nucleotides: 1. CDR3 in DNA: TGCAGCGTGACAGGGACAACTAATGAAAAACTGTTTTTT. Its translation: CSVTGTTNEKLFF.

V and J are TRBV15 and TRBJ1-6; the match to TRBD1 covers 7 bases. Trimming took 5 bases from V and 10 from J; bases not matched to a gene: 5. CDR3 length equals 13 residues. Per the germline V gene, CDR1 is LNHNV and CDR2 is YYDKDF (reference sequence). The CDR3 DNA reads TGTGCCACCAGCCCCAGGGGGAACTCACCCCTCCACTTT. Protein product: CATSPRGNSPLHF.